This TCR beta chain was observed in a study of cytomegalovirus exposure and HLA in healthy donors. Broader study findings: The Asian-associated ancestry cluster reportedly had fewer N-insertions than the approximately 700-donor mean in a later analysis. When the data were analyzed later, several of the most significant clusters appeared to be linked to common viral pathogens. Diagnosis of cytomegalovirus status made by the classifier reportedly showed high specificity and sensitivity. Follow-up analysis later connected one missense variant in DCLRE1C with trimming of TCR beta V- and J-genes.

The PCR used 60 Vbeta and 13 Jbeta primers. Produced via immunoSEQ multiplex PCR; TCRdb's table is partial and in-frame only. The table includes approximately 190,000 clones, more than 75% detected once. In the case of this clone: Its antigen remains unidentified.

Germline-derived CDR1 and CDR2 are MNHEY and SVGAGI. V shed 2 bases and J shed 5 bases, with 12 bases lying between them. CDR3 length: 14 amino acids. The sample was PBMCs. This TCR was sampled from a man in his thirties or forties in good health and CMV-seronegative. The rearrangement joins TRBV6-5 to TRBJ1-1; D may be TRBD1 (6 bases). CDR3 sequence: CASSYLGARTEAFF. For the CDR3, the DNA is TGTGCCAGCAGTTACCTGGGGGCGCGAACTGAAGCTTTCTTT.